By proportion, the clone carrying this T cell receptor (beta chain) is medium-sized (0.01 to 0.1%). Its antigen is unknown. Germline CDR1 MNHEY, CDR2 SVGAGI. Trimming removed 0 bases from V and 7 bases from J; junction bases left unmatched: 7. This CDR3 region has 15 residues. The table came from immunoSEQ multiplex PCR; TCRdb's copy has only in-frame clones and leaves some out. The sample yields fewer than 35,000 clones, around 80% seen once. This specimen comes from a study of PD-L1 blockade in urothelial cancer. Overall study: Atezolizumab 1,200 mg was given intravenously every 3 weeks, starting 2014. Blood analysis took place 3 weeks (second dose) and 6 weeks after treatment start. Blood samples had a median of approximately 150,000 T cells, tens of thousands of unique TCRs, and clonality roughly 0.088.

Overall study results and limits: In blood at 3 weeks, tumor-associated clones expanded more among patients with durable benefit.

This TCR was recovered from a man in his fifties with urothelial cancer. The sample consisted of PBMCs, taken around atezolizumab (anti-PD-L1) treatment. V is TRBV6-5 and J is TRBJ1-2; 8 bases align to TRBD1. CDR3 protein: CASSYSGQVLPGYTF. The DNA of the CDR3 is TGTGCCAGCAGTTACTCGGGACAGGTGCTGCCTGGCTACACCTTC.